A selection of T cell receptor beta chains follows, all from one sample in a study of blood T cell repertoires in COVID-19. Only in-frame clones appear in the TCRdb table, and some are missing; sequencing was by immunoSEQ multiplex PCR. The table lists about 200,000 clones, more than 70% of them singletons. The material sequenced was peripheral blood. The receptors stem from a man in his forties or fifties with COVID-19, enrolled during active disease. Each CDR3 is given with its conserved first and last residue. The D gene is left open where the match is weak. A clone size is listed for some rows: how often the clone was seen (once, few, many), or a class if it is expanded.

V: TRBV4-3; size: -; J: TRBJ1-6; D: TRBD1; CDR3: CASSQVGQGYNSPLHF; DNA: TGCGCCAGCAGCCAAGTCGGACAGGGCTATAATTCACCCCTCCACTTT
V: TRBV4-2; size: -; J: TRBJ1-1; D: TRBD1; CDR3: CASSYLGQANTEAFF; DNA: TGTGCCAGCAGCTACTTAGGACAGGCTAACACTGAAGCTTTCTTT
V: TRBV7-2; size: -; J: TRBJ2-2; D: -; CDR3: CASSLAASTGELFF; DNA: TGTGCCAGCAGCTTAGCTGCTAGTACCGGGGAGCTGTTTTTT
V: TRBV18; size: -; J: TRBJ1-4; D: -; CDR3: CASSRRQGSNEKLFF; DNA: TGTGCCAGCTCACGACGCCAGGGGAGTAACGAAAAACTGTTTTTT
V: TRBV7-2; size: -; J: TRBJ2-7; D: -; CDR3: CASSPTTSASYEQYF; DNA: TGTGCCAGCAGCCCGACTACAAGTGCCTCCTACGAGCAGTACTTC
V: TRBV10-3; size: -; J: TRBJ2-7; D: TRBD2; CDR3: CATRGTSGRYEQYF; DNA: TGTGCCACCCGGGGGACTAGCGGGAGGTACGAGCAGTACTTC
V: TRBV7-2; size: -; J: TRBJ2-1; D: TRBD2; CDR3: CASSKGASGGRSSYNEQFF; DNA: TGTGCCAGCAGCAAGGGGGCTAGCGGGGGCCGAAGCTCCTACAATGAGCAGTTCTTC
V: TRBV5-4; size: -; J: TRBJ2-5; D: TRBD2; CDR3: CASSLRLGLAGAQETQYF; DNA: TGTGCCAGCAGCTTGCGTCTGGGGCTAGCGGGGGCTCAAGAGACCCAGTACTTC
V: TRBV12-3/TRBV12-4; size: -; J: TRBJ1-2; D: TRBD1; CDR3: CASTKTGGYGYTF; DNA: TGTGCCAGCACCAAGACAGGGGGCTATGGCTACACCTTC
V: TRBV11-2; size: many; J: TRBJ2-7; D: TRBD1; CDR3: CASSLGTGGRESYEQYF; DNA: TGTGCCAGCAGCTTAGGGACAGGGGGCAGGGAGTCCTACGAGCAGTACTTC
V: TRBV6-5; size: -; J: TRBJ2-2; D: -; CDR3: CASSYLNRGTGELFF; DNA: TGTGCCAGCAGTTACCTAAACCGGGGAACCGGGGAGCTGTTTTTT
V: TRBV18; size: -; J: TRBJ1-1; D: -; CDR3: CASSPGWATEAFF; DNA: TGTGCCAGCTCACCAGGGTGGGCCACTGAAGCTTTCTTT
V: TRBV18; size: -; J: TRBJ2-5; D: -; CDR3: CASSPPAERGQETQYF; DNA: TGTGCCAGCTCACCACCAGCGGAGCGAGGGCAAGAGACCCAGTACTTC
V: TRBV28; size: -; J: TRBJ2-4; D: -; CDR3: CASSPTLGKNIQYF; DNA: TGTGCCAGCAGCCCCACGCTAGGCAAAAACATTCAGTACTTC
V: TRBV18; size: -; J: TRBJ2-2; D: -; CDR3: CASSPTGLNTGELFF; DNA: TGTGCCAGCTCACCGACGGGATTAAACACCGGGGAGCTGTTTTTT
V: TRBV12-3/TRBV12-4; size: few; J: TRBJ1-1; D: -; CDR3: CASSRTANTEAFF; DNA: TGTGCCAGCAGTAGAACAGCGAACACTGAAGCTTTCTTT
V: TRBV25-1; size: -; J: TRBJ1-2; D: -; CDR3: CASSAKQGTGGYTF; DNA: TGTGCCAGCAGCGCCAAACAGGGTACGGGTGGCTACACCTTC
V: TRBV12-3/TRBV12-4; size: -; J: TRBJ2-1; D: -; CDR3: CASRGEVYNEQFF; DNA: TGTGCCAGCAGGGGAGAAGTCTACAATGAGCAGTTCTTC
V: TRBV5-1; size: -; J: TRBJ2-7; D: TRBD1; CDR3: CASRQTGGTSYEQYF; DNA: TGCGCCAGCAGGCAAACAGGGGGCACCTCCTACGAGCAGTACTTC
V: TRBV7-9; size: -; J: TRBJ1-3; D: -; CDR3: CASSLGGLISGNTIYF; DNA: TGTGCCAGCAGCTTAGGAGGACTTATCTCTGGAAACACCATATATTTT
V: TRBV7-2; size: -; J: TRBJ2-2; D: TRBD2; CDR3: CASSFQTSGNTGELFF; DNA: TGTGCCAGCAGCTTCCAGACTAGCGGGAACACCGGGGAGCTGTTTTTT
V: TRBV11-2; size: -; J: TRBJ2-7; D: -; CDR3: CASRQMRVGYEQYF; DNA: TGTGCCAGCAGACAGATGAGGGTTGGCTACGAGCAGTACTTC
V: TRBV7-2; size: -; J: TRBJ2-1; D: TRBD1; CDR3: CASSFGQGGSNEQFF; DNA: TGTGCCAGCAGCTTCGGACAGGGTGGCTCCAATGAGCAGTTCTTC
V: TRBV28; size: -; J: TRBJ2-7; D: -; CDR3: CASSLTAHYEQYF; DNA: TGTGCCAGCAGCCTGACAGCCCACTACGAGCAGTACTTC
V: TRBV11-2; size: -; J: TRBJ2-7; D: -; CDR3: CASSFSAPYEQYF; DNA: TGTGCCAGCAGTTTTAGTGCCCCCTACGAGCAGTACTTC
V: TRBV15; size: -; J: TRBJ1-5; D: TRBD1; CDR3: CATSRGGQGQPQHF; DNA: TGTGCCACCAGCAGAGGGGGACAGGGTCAGCCCCAGCATTTT
V: TRBV27; size: -; J: TRBJ2-3; D: -; CDR3: CASSHRDGTDTQYF; DNA: TGTGCCAGCAGTCACAGGGACGGCACAGATACGCAGTATTTT
V: TRBV18; size: -; J: TRBJ1-1; D: -; CDR3: CASSPVGAFEAFF; DNA: TGTGCCAGCTCACCAGTCGGTGCCTTTGAAGCTTTCTTT
V: TRBV14; size: -; J: TRBJ2-7; D: -; CDR3: CASSRGNGEQYF; DNA: TGTGCCAGCAGCCGCGGGAATGGGGAGCAGTACTTC
V: TRBV5-6; size: -; J: TRBJ2-7; D: TRBD1; CDR3: CASSIGTGAGEQYF; DNA: TGTGCCAGCAGCATCGGGACAGGGGCTGGCGAGCAGTACTTC
V: TRBV19; size: -; J: TRBJ2-4; D: -; CDR3: CASSYRTTPGDIQYF; DNA: TGTGCCAGTAGTTACAGAACCACGCCCGGGGACATTCAGTACTTC
V: TRBV12-3/TRBV12-4; size: -; J: TRBJ1-2; D: TRBD1; CDR3: CASSLSGGDGYTF; DNA: TGTGCCAGCAGTTTATCAGGGGGCGATGGCTACACCTTC
V: TRBV18; size: -; J: TRBJ2-5; D: TRBD1; CDR3: CASSGRGLETQYF; DNA: TGTGCCAGCTCGGGCAGGGGGTTGGAGACCCAGTACTTC
V: TRBV30; size: -; J: TRBJ1-6; D: TRBD1; CDR3: CAWSAGQGLSPLHF; DNA: TGTGCCTGGAGTGCGGGACAGGGGCTCTCACCCCTCCACTTT
V: TRBV3-1/TRBV3-2; size: -; J: TRBJ2-1; D: -; CDR3: CASSQGGVGEQFF; DNA: TGTGCCAGCAGCCAAGGGGGGGTTGGTGAGCAGTTCTTC
V: TRBV5-5; size: -; J: TRBJ2-5; D: -; CDR3: CASSTIVGRLETQYF; DNA: TGTGCCAGCAGCACCATAGTTGGGAGACTGGAGACCCAGTACTTC
V: TRBV7-6; size: -; J: TRBJ2-5; D: -; CDR3: CASSLGHLGQETQYF; DNA: TGTGCCAGCAGCTTGGGACATCTCGGACAAGAGACCCAGTACTTC
V: TRBV19; size: -; J: TRBJ1-4; D: -; CDR3: CASSPTGYRVGVLF; DNA: TGTGCCAGTAGTCCGACGGGCTACCGGGTAGGGGTTTTATTT
V: TRBV5-1; size: -; J: TRBJ1-2; D: -; CDR3: CASSGRTDGVSGYTF; DNA: TGCGCCAGCAGCGGTAGGACAGATGGAGTTAGTGGCTACACCTTC
V: TRBV7-9; size: -; J: TRBJ1-3; D: TRBD1; CDR3: CASSFRTGDGNTIYF; DNA: TGTGCCAGCAGCTTTCGGACAGGGGATGGAAACACCATATATTTT
V: TRBV4-3; size: -; J: TRBJ2-1; D: TRBD1; CDR3: CASSQGGTGGYNEQFF; DNA: TGCGCCAGCAGCCAAGGCGGGACAGGGGGCTACAATGAGCAGTTCTTC
V: TRBV9; size: -; J: TRBJ2-1; D: TRBD2; CDR3: CASSYRGLAGGNTYNEQFF; DNA: TGTGCCAGTAGCTATAGAGGACTAGCGGGGGGTAACACCTACAATGAGCAGTTCTTC
V: TRBV2; size: -; J: TRBJ2-1; D: -; CDR3: CASEAGLSYNEQFF; DNA: TGTGCCAGCGAAGCGGGCCTCTCCTACAATGAGCAGTTCTTC
V: TRBV5-1; size: -; J: TRBJ2-6; D: -; CDR3: CASSLGGRLSPPTVSGANVLTF; DNA: TGCGCCAGCAGCTTGGGTGGCAGGCTTTCGCCCCCCACCGTCTCTGGGGCCAACGTCCTGACTTTC
V: TRBV5-1; size: -; J: TRBJ2-7; D: TRBD2; CDR3: CASSFSGSSYEQYF; DNA: TGCGCCAGCAGCTTCAGCGGGAGCTCCTACGAGCAGTACTTC
V: TRBV7-2; size: -; J: TRBJ2-7; D: TRBD1; CDR3: CASSSTGGPDLYEQYF; DNA: TGTGCCAGCAGCTCGACAGGGGGCCCGGACCTCTACGAGCAGTACTTC
V: TRBV11-1; size: -; J: TRBJ1-1; D: TRBD1; CDR3: CASSSTDRKNTEAFF; DNA: TGTGCCAGCAGCTCGACGGACAGGAAGAACACTGAAGCTTTCTTT
V: TRBV9; size: -; J: TRBJ2-7; D: TRBD2; CDR3: CASSAGLADYEQYF; DNA: TGTGCCAGCAGCGCGGGACTAGCGGACTACGAGCAGTACTTC
V: TRBV29-1; size: -; J: TRBJ2-2; D: TRBD1; CDR3: CSVERTGSGELFF; DNA: TGCAGCGTTGAAAGGACAGGGTCCGGGGAGCTGTTTTTT
V: TRBV30; size: -; J: TRBJ1-6; D: -; CDR3: CAWSVGQGGRSPLHF; DNA: TGTGCCTGGAGTGTTGGGCAAGGGGGTAGGTCACCCCTCCACTTT
V: TRBV19; size: -; J: TRBJ2-7; D: TRBD2; CDR3: CASSAGGAGASYEQYF; DNA: TGTGCCAGTAGTGCCGGGGGGGCGGGGGCGTCCTACGAGCAGTACTTC
V: TRBV27; size: -; J: TRBJ2-7; D: -; CDR3: CASSHSGPRGAYEQYF; DNA: TGTGCCAGCAGCCACAGTGGCCCCAGGGGAGCCTACGAGCAGTACTTC
V: TRBV28; size: -; J: TRBJ2-7; D: -; CDR3: CASSDARGALYEQYF; DNA: TGTGCCAGCAGTGACGCCCGGGGGGCTCTCTACGAGCAGTACTTC
V: TRBV6-5; size: -; J: TRBJ2-7; D: -; CDR3: CASISRAGSSYEQYF; DNA: TGTGCCAGCATCTCCAGGGCGGGGAGCTCCTACGAGCAGTACTTC
V: TRBV5-1; size: -; J: TRBJ1-1; D: -; CDR3: CASSLEAGRGTEAFF; DNA: TGCGCCAGCAGCTTGGAGGCAGGGAGGGGCACTGAAGCTTTCTTT
V: TRBV30; size: -; J: TRBJ1-6; D: -; CDR3: CAWKGSRGSYNSPLHF; DNA: TGTGCCTGGAAGGGGTCCCGAGGCTCCTATAATTCACCCCTCCACTTT
V: TRBV29-1; size: -; J: TRBJ2-1; D: -; CDR3: CSVEERRDSLAGNEQFF; DNA: TGCAGCGTTGAAGAAAGGCGGGACAGCCTAGCTGGGAATGAGCAGTTCTTC